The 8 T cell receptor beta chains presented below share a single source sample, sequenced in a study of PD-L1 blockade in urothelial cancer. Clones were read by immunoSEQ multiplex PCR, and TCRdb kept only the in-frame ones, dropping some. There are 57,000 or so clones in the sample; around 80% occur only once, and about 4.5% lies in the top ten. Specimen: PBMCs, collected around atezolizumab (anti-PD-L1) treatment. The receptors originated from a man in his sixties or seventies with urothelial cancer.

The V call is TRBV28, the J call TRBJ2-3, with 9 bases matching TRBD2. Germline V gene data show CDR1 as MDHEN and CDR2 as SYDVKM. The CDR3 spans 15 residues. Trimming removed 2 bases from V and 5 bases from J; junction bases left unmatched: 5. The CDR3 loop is CASSLVAGEQDTQYF. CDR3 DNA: TGTGCCAGCAGTTTAGTAGCGGGAGAACAAGATACGCAGTATTTT.

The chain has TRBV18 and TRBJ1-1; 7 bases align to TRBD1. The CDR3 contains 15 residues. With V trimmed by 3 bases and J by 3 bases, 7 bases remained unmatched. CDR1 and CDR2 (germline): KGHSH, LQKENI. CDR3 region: CASSPQGQVDTEAFF. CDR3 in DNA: TGTGCCAGCTCACCCCAAGGACAGGTGGACACTGAAGCTTTCTTT.

The CDR3 bases are TGTGCCAGCAGTTCCGGGACAGGGGTCGGCTACACCTTC. It yields the protein CASSSGTGVGYTF. The chain couples TRBV28 to TRBJ1-2, with 10 bases fitting TRBD1. Germline assignment: CDR1 MDHEN and CDR2 SYDVKM. The CDR3 sequence is 13 residues long. With 4 bases clipped from V and 8 bases from J, the junction kept 4 bases outside the gene matches.

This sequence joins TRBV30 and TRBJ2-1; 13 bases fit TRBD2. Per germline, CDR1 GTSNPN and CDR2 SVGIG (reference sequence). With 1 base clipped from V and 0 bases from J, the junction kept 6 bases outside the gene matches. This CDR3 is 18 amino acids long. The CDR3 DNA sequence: TGTGCCTGGAGTGGACTAGCGGGAGGCTTCGGCTCCTACAATGAGCAGTTCTTC. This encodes CAWSGLAGGFGSYNEQFF.

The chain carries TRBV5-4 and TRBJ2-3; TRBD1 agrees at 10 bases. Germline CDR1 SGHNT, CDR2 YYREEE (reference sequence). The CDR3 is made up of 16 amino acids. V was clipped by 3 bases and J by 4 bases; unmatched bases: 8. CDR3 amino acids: CASSSPGQGISDTQYF. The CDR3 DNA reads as TGTGCCAGCAGCTCGCCGGGACAGGGGATATCAGATACGCAGTATTTT.

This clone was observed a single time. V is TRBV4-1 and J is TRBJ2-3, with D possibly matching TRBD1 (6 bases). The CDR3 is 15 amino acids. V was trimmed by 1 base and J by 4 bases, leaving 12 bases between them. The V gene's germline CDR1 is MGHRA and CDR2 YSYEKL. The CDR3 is CASSQGRGRADTQYF. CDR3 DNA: TGCGCCAGCAGCCAAGGCAGGGGAAGGGCAGATACGCAGTATTTT.

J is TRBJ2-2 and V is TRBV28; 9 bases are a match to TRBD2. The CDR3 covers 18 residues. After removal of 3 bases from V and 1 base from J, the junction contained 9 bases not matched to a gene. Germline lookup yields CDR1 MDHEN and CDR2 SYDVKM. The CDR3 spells CASSLGYSSGMNTGELFF. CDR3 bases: TGTGCCAGCAGTTTGGGTTATTCTAGCGGGATGAACACCGGGGAGCTGTTTTTT.

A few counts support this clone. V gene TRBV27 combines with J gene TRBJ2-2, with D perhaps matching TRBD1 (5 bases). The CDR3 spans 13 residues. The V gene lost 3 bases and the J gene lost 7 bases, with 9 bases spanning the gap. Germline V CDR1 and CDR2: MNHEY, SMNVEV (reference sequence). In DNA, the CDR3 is TGTGCCAGCAGTTTGTTGGGGCGCGGGGAGCTGTTTTTT. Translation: CASSLLGRGELFF.